One and the same sample provided the 19 T cell receptor beta chains below, sequenced in a study of shared clonotypes between healthy human individuals. Produced via immunoSEQ multiplex PCR; TCRdb's table is partial and in-frame only. The table has over 700,000 clones, 55% to 75% seen once. Sequenced sample: memory CD4+ T cells sorted from blood. Specified subset: CD45RA-negative fraction. The receptor set was obtained from a woman aged 25 to 39 in good health.

The V call is TRBV10-1, the J call TRBJ2-3, with a tentative D call TRBD2 (6 bases). CDR1 is WNHNN, CDR2 SYGVQD, per germline (reference sequence). The CDR3 contains 14 residues. Trimming pared 4 bases from V and 1 base from J, leaving 9 bases between. The CDR3 region is CASSAQRGTDTQYF. In nucleotides, the CDR3 is TGCGCCAGCAGTGCCCAGCGGGGCACAGATACGCAGTATTTT.

The V call is TRBV7-2, the J call TRBJ1-4; 7 bases fit TRBD1. Germline V gene lookup returns CDR1 SGHTA and CDR2 FQGNSA. The CDR3 has 15 residues. V trimming: 6 bases; J trimming: 7 bases; junction bases outside the gene matches: 11. Written as DNA, the CDR3 is TGTGCCAGCAGACCTAAGACAGGGAATACTGAAAAACTGTTTTTT. Translation gives CASRPKTGNTEKLFF.

The genes are TRBV5-8 and TRBJ1-2; D is perhaps TRBD1 (6 bases). The germline CDR1 and CDR2 sequences are SGHTS and YDEGEE. The V end lost 4 bases, the J end lost 0 bases, and 16 bases lay between the germline ends. This CDR3 comprises 16 residues. The CDR3 sequence is CASSRTGQITNYGYTF. The CDR3 coding sequence is TGTGCCAGCAGCCGGACCGGACAGATCACTAACTATGGCTACACCTTC.

The chain links TRBV4-2 to TRBJ2-1, with TRBD2 matching 7 bases. The CDR3 extends over 13 amino acids. V shed 8 bases, J shed 7 bases, and the junction held 8 bases outside the gene matches. Germline V gene data show CDR1 as LGHNA and CDR2 as YNFKEQ. CDR3 protein: CASLGRAGNEQFF. The CDR3 nucleotides read TGTGCCAGCCTGGGGAGGGCCGGGAATGAGCAGTTCTTC.

The chain joins TRBV5-1 to TRBJ1-2; D may be TRBD1 (6 bases). Germline CDR1 SGHRS, CDR2 YFSETQ. V shed 3 bases and J shed 3 bases, with 18 bases lying between them. The CDR3 loop spans 16 amino acids. The CDR3 protein is CASSSSQGQPHYGYTF. DNA for the CDR3: TGCGCCAGCAGCTCCTCACAGGGTCAACCCCACTATGGCTACACCTTC.

The sample holds a few counts of this clone. The V and J genes are TRBV29-1 and TRBJ2-5; unclear D gene. The germline gives CDR1 SQVTM, CDR2 ANQGSEA. The CDR3 contains 12 residues. Trimming removed 7 bases at V and 5 bases at J, with 14 bases between. The CDR3 here is CSAGSSGETQYF. Here the CDR3 DNA reads TGCAGCGCCGGTTCCAGTGGGGAGACCCAGTACTTC.

V usage is TRBV28 and J usage is TRBJ1-3, with TRBD1 matching 7 bases. J lost 3 bases, V lost 7 bases, and 9 bases had no gene match. Germline CDR1 and CDR2: MDHEN and SYDVKM. The CDR3 totals 15 residues. The CDR3 nucleotides are TGTGCCAGCATCGGAAGGGGGCTGTATGGAAACACCATATATTTT. Translated: CASIGRGLYGNTIYF.

The V call is TRBV25-1, the J call TRBJ2-3, with a tentative D call TRBD2 (6 bases). CDR1 is MGHDK and CDR2 is SYGVNS in the germline V gene. The CDR3 has 13 residues. Between the trimmed V and J ends, which lost 5 bases and 1 base, there was a span of 7 bases. The CDR3 loop reads CASSLARTDTQYF. Written as DNA, the CDR3 is TGTGCCAGCAGTCTAGCGCGCACAGATACGCAGTATTTT.

This clone was detected only a few times. The chain employs TRBV21-1 and TRBJ2-2. TRBV21-1 is a pseudogene. The CDR3 is made up of 14 amino acids. CDR3 coding DNA: TGTGCCAGCAGCAAAGTGGGGGATTTGTGCGAGCTGTTTTTT. The encoded protein is CASSKVGDLCELFF.

The chain joins TRBV7-9 to TRBJ2-5; 8 bases agree with TRBD1. Near its end, the DNA agrees better with TRBJ2-7, so the J call may be wrong. This CDR3 contains 15 residues. From germline, CDR1 is SEHNR and CDR2 FQNEAQ (reference sequence). CDR3 amino acids: CASSLGQGLTNEQYF. CDR3 nucleotide sequence: TGTGCCAGCAGCTTAGGACAGGGGTTGACCAACGAGCAGTACTTC.

The chain links TRBV7-3 to TRBJ2-2; TRBD2 matches at 11 bases. The V gene's germline CDR1 is SGHTA and CDR2 FQGTGA. V dropped 5 bases and J dropped 5; count of bases not matched to a gene: 10. There are 17 residues in the CDR3. As DNA, the CDR3 is TGTGCCAGCAGCCCACAGCCGGGACTAGCGGAAACCGGGGAGCTGTTTTTT. Its protein product is CASSPQPGLAETGELFF.

This clone showed up just a few times. The V call is TRBV7-2, the J call TRBJ2-1; TRBD2 matches at 8 bases. The CDR3 spans 15 residues. Germline assignment: CDR1 SGHTA and CDR2 FQGNSA. Trimming took 5 bases from V and 9 from J; bases not matched to a gene: 12. CDR3 nucleotide sequence: TGTGCCAGCAGCCTGACTAGCGCCAACGGCGGTGAGCAGTTCTTC. The encoded protein is CASSLTSANGGEQFF.

This clone was observed a few times. The chain links TRBV5-5 to TRBJ1-4; D gene uncertain. The V gene lost 5 bases and the J gene lost 6 bases, with 11 bases spanning the gap. Germline lookup yields CDR1 SGHKS and CDR2 YYEKEE (reference sequence). The CDR3 has 13 amino acids. The CDR3 nucleotides read TGTGCCAGCAGTTTTTGGACGGATGAAAAACTGTTTTTT. This translates into CASSFWTDEKLFF. The variable domain in full, completed from reference TRBV5-5 and TRBJ1-4, reads DAGVTQSPTHLIKTRGQQVTLRCSPISGHKSVSWYQQVLGQGPQFIFQYYEKEERGRGNFPDRFSARQFPNYSSELNVNALLLGDSALYLCASSFWTDEKLFFGSGTQLSVL.

The V gene is TRBV2, the J gene TRBJ2-7; TRBD1 matches 9 bases. V lost 6 bases to trimming and J lost 6 bases; unmatched junction nucleotides: 12. The CDR3 runs to 15 residues. Looked up from germline, CDR1 is SNHLY and CDR2 is FYNNEI. CDR3 coding DNA: TGTGCCAGCAGAGTCGACAGGGGGGGCTTTCTCGAGCAGTACTTC. Translated: CASRVDRGGFLEQYF.

The chain employs TRBV6-1 and TRBJ1-5, with D hard to call. This CDR3 has 13 amino acids. Trimming removed 3 bases at V and 6 bases at J, with 9 bases between. The V gene's germline CDR1 is MNHNS and CDR2 SASEGT. As DNA, the CDR3 is TGTGCCAGCAGTGAGATGAAAGGTCAGCCCCAGCATTTT. Its protein product is CASSEMKGQPQHF.

The chain employs TRBV28 and TRBJ1-4; 7 bases are shared with TRBD1. V gave up 5 bases and J gave up 7 bases; unmatched junction bases: 10. Germline values: CDR1 MDHEN, CDR2 SYDVKM. The length of the CDR3 is 15 residues. CDR3 sequence: CASSLTGVRGEKLFF. CDR3 sequence (DNA): TGTGCCAGCAGTCTCACAGGGGTTCGCGGTGAAAAACTGTTTTTT.

The genes are TRBV11-1 and TRBJ2-7; tentatively, D is TRBD1 or TRBD2 (6 bases each). Trimming stripped 5 bases from V and 0 bases from J, with 20 bases between. This CDR3 is built from 17 residues. Germline V lookup: CDR1 SGHAT, CDR2 FQDESV (reference sequence). The CDR3 sequence is CASSPGTRGKRSYEQYF. The CDR3 DNA reads as TGTGCCAGCAGCCCCGGGACACGGGGGAAGCGCTCCTACGAGCAGTACTTC.

The chain uses TRBV6-5 and TRBJ1-4; 7 bases are shared with TRBD1. With V trimmed by 5 bases and J by 5 bases, 5 bases remained unmatched. CDR1 is MNHEY, CDR2 SVGAGI, per germline. This CDR3 has 14 residues. The CDR3 nucleotides read TGTGCCAGCAGTATCGGACAGGCGAATGAAAAACTGTTTTTT. It is translated as CASSIGQANEKLFF.

The genes are TRBV29-1 and TRBJ2-5, with no clear D. The better agreement between TRBJ2-7 and the DNA end casts doubt on the J call. This CDR3 contains 11 residues. From germline, CDR1 is SQVTM and CDR2 ANQGSEA. DNA of the CDR3: TGCAGCGTTGGCTGGGATTACGAGCAGTACTTC. It yields the protein CSVGWDYEQYF.